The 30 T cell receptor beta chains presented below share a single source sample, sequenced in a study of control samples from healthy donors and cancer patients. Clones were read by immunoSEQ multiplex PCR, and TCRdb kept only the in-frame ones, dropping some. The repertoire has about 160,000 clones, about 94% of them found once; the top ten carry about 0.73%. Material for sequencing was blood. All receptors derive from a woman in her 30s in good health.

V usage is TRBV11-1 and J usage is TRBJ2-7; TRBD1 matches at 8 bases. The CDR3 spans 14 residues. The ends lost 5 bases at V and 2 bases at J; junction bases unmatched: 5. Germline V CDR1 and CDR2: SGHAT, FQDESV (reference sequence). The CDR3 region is CASSTGGPPYEQYF. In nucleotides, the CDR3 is TGTGCCAGCAGCACAGGGGGGCCTCCCTACGAGCAGTACTTC.

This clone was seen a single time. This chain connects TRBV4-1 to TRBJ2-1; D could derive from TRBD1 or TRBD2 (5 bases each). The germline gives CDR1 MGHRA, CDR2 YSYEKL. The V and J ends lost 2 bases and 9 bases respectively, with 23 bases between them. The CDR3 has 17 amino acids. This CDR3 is CASSQMTAPGTRGEQFF. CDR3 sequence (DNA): TGCGCCAGCAGCCAAATGACAGCCCCTGGGACCCGGGGTGAGCAGTTCTTC.

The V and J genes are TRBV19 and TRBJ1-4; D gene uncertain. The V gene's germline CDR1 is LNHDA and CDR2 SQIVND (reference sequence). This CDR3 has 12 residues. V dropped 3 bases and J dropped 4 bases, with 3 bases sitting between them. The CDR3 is CASSIHNEKLFF. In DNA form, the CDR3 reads TGTGCCAGTAGTATCCATAATGAAAAACTGTTTTTT.

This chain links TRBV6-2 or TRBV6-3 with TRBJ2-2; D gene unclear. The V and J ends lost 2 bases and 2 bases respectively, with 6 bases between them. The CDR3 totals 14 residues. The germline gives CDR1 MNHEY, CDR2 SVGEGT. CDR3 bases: TGTGCCAGCAGTTACCGACCAAACACCGGGGAGCTGTTTTTT. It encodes CASSYRPNTGELFF.

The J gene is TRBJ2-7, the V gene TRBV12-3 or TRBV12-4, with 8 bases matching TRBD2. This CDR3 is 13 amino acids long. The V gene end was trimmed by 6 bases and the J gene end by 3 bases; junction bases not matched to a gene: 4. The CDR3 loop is CASSLSGIYEQYF. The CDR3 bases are TGTGCCAGCAGCCTTAGCGGGATCTACGAGCAGTACTTC.

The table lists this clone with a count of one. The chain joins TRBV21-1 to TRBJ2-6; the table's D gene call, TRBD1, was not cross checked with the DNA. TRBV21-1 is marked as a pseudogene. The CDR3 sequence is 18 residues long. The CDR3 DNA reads TGTGCCAGCAGCAAAGACAAGGACAGGAACTCTGGGGCCAACGTCCTGACTTTC. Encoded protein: CASSKDKDRNSGANVLTF.

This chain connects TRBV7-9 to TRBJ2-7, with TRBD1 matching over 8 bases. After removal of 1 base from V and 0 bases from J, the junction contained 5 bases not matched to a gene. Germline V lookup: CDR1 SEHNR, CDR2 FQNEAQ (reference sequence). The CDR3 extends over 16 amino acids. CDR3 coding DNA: TGTGCCAGCAGCTTAGAAGTCACAGGGGGCTCCTACGAGCAGTACTTC. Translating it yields CASSLEVTGGSYEQYF.

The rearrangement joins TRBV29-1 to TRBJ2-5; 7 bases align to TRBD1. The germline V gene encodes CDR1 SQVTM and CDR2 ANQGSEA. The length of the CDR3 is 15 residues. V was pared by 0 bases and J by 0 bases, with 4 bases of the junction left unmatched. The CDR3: CSVEDWDRHQETQYF. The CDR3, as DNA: TGCAGCGTTGAAGATTGGGACAGACACCAAGAGACCCAGTACTTC. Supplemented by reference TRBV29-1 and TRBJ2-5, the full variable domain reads SAVISQKPSRDICQRGTSLTIQCQVDSQVTMMFWYRQQPGQSLTLIATANQGSEATYESGFVIDKFPISRPNLTFSTLTVSNMSPEDSSIYLCSVEDWDRHQETQYFGPGTRLLVL.

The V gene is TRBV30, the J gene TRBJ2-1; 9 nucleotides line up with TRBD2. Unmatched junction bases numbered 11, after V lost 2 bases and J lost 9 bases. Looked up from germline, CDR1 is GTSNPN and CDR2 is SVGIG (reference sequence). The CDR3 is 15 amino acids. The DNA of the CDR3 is TGTGCCTGGAGTAGAGGCTCTAGCGGGATGTCTGAGCAGTTCTTC. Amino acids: CAWSRGSSGMSEQFF.

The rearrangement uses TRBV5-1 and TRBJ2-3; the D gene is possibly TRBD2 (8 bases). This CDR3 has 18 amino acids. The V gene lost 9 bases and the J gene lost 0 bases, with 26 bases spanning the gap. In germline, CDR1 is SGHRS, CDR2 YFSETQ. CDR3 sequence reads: CATRRGDLTGISTDTQYF. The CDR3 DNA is TGCGCCACCAGGCGGGGGGACCTGACAGGGATCAGCACAGATACGCAGTATTTT.

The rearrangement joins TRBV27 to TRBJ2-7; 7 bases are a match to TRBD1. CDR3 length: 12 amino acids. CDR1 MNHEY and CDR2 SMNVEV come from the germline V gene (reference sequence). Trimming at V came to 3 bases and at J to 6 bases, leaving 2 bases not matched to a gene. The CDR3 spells CASSFRTGEQYF. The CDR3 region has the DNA TGTGCCAGCAGTTTTAGGACAGGCGAGCAGTACTTC.

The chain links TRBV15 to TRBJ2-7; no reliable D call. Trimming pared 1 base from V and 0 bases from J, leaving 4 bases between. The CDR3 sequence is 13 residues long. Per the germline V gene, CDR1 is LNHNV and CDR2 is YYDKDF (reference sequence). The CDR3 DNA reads TGTGCCACCAGCAGAGCCTCCTCCTACGAGCAGTACTTC. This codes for CATSRASSYEQYF.

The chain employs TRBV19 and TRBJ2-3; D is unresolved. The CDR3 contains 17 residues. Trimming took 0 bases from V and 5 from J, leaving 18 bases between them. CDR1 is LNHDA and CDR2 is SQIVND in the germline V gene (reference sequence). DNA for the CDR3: TGTGCCAGTAGTATAGATACCGAGGTCGGGTTCCGAGATACGCAGTATTTT. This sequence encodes CASSIDTEVGFRDTQYF.

CDR3 coding DNA: TGTGCCACCAGCAGAGTGGGCGGGTTCGCGAACACCGGGGAGCTGTTTTTT. Translated: CATSRVGGFANTGELFF. This sequence joins TRBV15 and TRBJ2-2; tentatively, D is TRBD2 (5 bases). Germline V CDR1 and CDR2: LNHNV, YYDKDF (reference sequence). The CDR3 runs 17 residues. The germline V and J ends were trimmed by 1 base and 0 bases, with 12 bases remaining between them.

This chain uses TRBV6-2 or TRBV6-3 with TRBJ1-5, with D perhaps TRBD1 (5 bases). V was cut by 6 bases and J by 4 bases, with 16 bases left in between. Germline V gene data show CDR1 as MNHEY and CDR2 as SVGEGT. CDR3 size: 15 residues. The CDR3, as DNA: TGTGCCAGCAGCCGCGACAGTCTAGCAAATCAGCCCCAGCATTTT. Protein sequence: CASSRDSLANQPQHF.

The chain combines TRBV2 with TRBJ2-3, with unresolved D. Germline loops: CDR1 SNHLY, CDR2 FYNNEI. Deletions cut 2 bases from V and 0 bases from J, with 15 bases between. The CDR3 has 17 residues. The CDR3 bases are TGTGCCAGCAGTGAATTTGGCGTCTTAGGTAGCACAGATACGCAGTATTTT. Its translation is CASSEFGVLGSTDTQYF.

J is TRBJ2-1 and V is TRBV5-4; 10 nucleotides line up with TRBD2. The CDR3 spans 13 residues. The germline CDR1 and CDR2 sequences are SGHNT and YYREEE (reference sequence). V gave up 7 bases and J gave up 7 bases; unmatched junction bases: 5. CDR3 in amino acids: CASGGTSDNEQFF. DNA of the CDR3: TGTGCCAGCGGGGGGACTAGCGATAATGAGCAGTTCTTC.

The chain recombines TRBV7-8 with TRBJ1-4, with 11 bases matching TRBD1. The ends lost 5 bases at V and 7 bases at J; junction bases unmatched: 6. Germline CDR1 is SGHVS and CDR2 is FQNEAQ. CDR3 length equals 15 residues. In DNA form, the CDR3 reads TGTGCCAGCAGCCTAAGGACAGGGGGCCCTGAAAAACTGTTTTTT. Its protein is CASSLRTGGPEKLFF. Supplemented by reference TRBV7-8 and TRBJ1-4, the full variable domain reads GAGVSQSPRYKVAKRGQDVALRCDPISGHVSLFWYQQALGQGPEFLTYFQNEAQLDKSGLPSDRFFAERPEGSVSTLKIQRTQQEDSAVYLCASSLRTGGPEKLFFGSGTQLSVL.

The chain's CDR3 is CASSHRQGPEAFF. CDR3 sequence (DNA): TGCGCCAGCAGCCATCGACAGGGCCCTGAAGCTTTCTTT. The chain carries TRBV4-1 and TRBJ1-1, with 7 positions matching TRBD1. There are 13 residues in the CDR3. The germline CDR1 and CDR2 sequences are MGHRA and YSYEKL. Trimming cost V 3 bases and J 6 bases; bases outside gene matches: 4.

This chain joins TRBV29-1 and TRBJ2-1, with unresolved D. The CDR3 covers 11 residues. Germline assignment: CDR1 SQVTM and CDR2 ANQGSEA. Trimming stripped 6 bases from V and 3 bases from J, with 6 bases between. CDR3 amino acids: CSVNGYNEQFF. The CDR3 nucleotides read TGCAGCGTAAATGGCTACAATGAGCAGTTCTTC.

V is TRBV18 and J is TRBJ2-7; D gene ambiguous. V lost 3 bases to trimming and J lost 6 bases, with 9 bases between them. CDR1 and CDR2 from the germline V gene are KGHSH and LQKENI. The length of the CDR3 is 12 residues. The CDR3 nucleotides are TGTGCCAGCTCACCTGGAGTCGCCGAGCAGTACTTC. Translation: CASSPGVAEQYF.

The CDR3 here is CAISETYYSGLTRDTQYF. DNA of the CDR3: TGTGCCATCAGTGAGACTTACTACTCCGGGCTTACCCGGGATACGCAGTATTTT. The chain combines TRBV10-3 with TRBJ2-3; D uncertain. The CDR3 has 18 amino acids. The V end was cut by 2 bases, the J end by 6 bases, with 24 bases between. Germline V gene lookup returns CDR1 ENHRY and CDR2 SYGVKD.

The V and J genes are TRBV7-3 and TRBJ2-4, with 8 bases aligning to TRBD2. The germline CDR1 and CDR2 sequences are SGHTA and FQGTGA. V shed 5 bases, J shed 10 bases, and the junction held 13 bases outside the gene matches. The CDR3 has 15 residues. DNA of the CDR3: TGTGCCAGCAGCCCTTCGGTGGGAGCGGGAGAAATTCAGTACTTC. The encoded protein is CASSPSVGAGEIQYF.

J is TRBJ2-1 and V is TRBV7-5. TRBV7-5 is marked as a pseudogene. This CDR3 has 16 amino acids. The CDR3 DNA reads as TGTGTCAGAAGCGAGACCGCTACTTGCTCCTACAATGAGCAGTTCTTC. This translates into CVRSETATCSYNEQFF.

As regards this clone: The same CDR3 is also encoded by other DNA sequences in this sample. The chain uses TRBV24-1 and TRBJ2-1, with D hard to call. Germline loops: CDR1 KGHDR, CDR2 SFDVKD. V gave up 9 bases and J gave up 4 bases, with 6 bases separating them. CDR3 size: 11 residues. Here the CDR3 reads CATGQYNEQFF. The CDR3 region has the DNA TGTGCCACCGGCCAGTACAATGAGCAGTTCTTC.

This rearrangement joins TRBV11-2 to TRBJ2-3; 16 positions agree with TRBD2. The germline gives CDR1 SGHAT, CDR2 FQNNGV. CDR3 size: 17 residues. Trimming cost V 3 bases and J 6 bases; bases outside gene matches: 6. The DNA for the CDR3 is TGTGCCAGCAGCTTCAACCCGGGACTAGCGGGAGGGGATACGCAGTATTTT. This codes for CASSFNPGLAGGDTQYF. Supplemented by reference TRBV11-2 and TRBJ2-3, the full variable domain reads EAGVAQSPRYKIIEKRQSVAFWCNPISGHATLYWYQQILGQGPKLLIQFQNNGVVDDSQLPKDRFSAERLKGVDSTLKIQPAKLEDSAVYLCASSFNPGLAGGDTQYFGPGTRLTVL.

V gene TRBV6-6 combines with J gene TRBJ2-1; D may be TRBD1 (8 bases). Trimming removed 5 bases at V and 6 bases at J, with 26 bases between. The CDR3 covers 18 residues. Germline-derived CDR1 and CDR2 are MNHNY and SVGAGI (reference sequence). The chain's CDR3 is CASSRTGTGLDLGNEQFF. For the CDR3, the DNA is TGTGCCAGCAGTCGAACCGGGACAGGACTAGACTTGGGCAATGAGCAGTTCTTC.

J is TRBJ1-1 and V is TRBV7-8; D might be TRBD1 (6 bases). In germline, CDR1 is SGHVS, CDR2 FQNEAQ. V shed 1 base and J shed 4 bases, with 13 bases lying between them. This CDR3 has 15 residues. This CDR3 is CASSLGWGQSTEAFF. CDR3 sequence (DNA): TGTGCCAGCAGCTTAGGGTGGGGACAATCCACTGAAGCTTTCTTT. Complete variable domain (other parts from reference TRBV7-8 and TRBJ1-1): GAGVSQSPRYKVAKRGQDVALRCDPISGHVSLFWYQQALGQGPEFLTYFQNEAQLDKSGLPSDRFFAERPEGSVSTLKIQRTQQEDSAVYLCASSLGWGQSTEAFFGQGTRLTVV.

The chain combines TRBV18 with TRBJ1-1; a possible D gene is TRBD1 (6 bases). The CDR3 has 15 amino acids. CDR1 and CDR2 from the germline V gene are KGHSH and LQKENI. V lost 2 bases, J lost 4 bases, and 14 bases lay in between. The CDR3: CASSPISRGGTEAFF. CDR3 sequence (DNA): TGTGCCAGCTCACCAATTTCCAGGGGCGGCACTGAAGCTTTCTTT.

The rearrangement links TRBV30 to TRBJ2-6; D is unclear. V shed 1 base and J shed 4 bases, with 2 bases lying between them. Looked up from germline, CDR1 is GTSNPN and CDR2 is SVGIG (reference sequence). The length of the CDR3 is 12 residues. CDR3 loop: CAWSAGANVLTF. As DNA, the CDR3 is TGTGCCTGGAGTGCCGGGGCCAACGTCCTGACTTTC. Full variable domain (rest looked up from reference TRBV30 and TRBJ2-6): SQTIHQWPATLVQPVGSPLSLECTVEGTSNPNLYWYRQAAGRGLQLLFYSVGIGQISSEVPQNLSASRPQDRQFILSSKKLLLSDSGFYLCAWSAGANVLTFGAGSRLTVL.